Given below is one T cell receptor (beta chain) in context. Its antigen remains unknown. The CDR3 is 14 residues long. V gave up 7 bases and J gave up 3 bases; unmatched junction bases: 9. Germline CDR1 reads SQVTM; CDR2 reads ANQGSEA. This record comes from a study of beta chain features in type 1 diabetes. Naive, central memory, regulatory and stem cell-like memory cells within the CD4+ compartment were sorted using CD45RO/CCR7/CD25/CD127/CD95/CD27. Once sorted, every population was more than 95% pure. Study-wide findings and caveats: There was no resolution here of whether HLA type influences TCRB rearrangement.

TCRB transcripts that were expressed got sequenced, as all of the isolated RNA had been reverse transcribed. Naive, central memory and regulatory T cell samples produced a mean of approximately 3.5 million reads. Profiling relied on immunoSEQ multiplex PCR, and the TCRdb table lists in-frame clones only, not all of them. The sample contains about 150,000 clones, under 60% of which appear only once. Material for sequencing was Tregs from blood. This TCR came from a man younger than 30 in good health. The chain uses TRBV29-1 and TRBJ2-3; 8 bases are shared with TRBD1. Here the CDR3 reads CSALQGDRTDTQYF. The CDR3 DNA reads as TGCAGCGCTCTACAGGGGGATCGGACAGATACGCAGTATTTT.